A single sample gave rise to the 9 T cell receptor beta chains below, sequenced in a study of cytomegalovirus exposure and HLA in healthy donors. The PCR contained 60 Vbeta and 13 Jbeta primers. Some clones are missing from TCRdb's copy, which holds only in-frame ones; the method was immunoSEQ multiplex PCR. The data show roughly 150,000 clones, over 80% seen once. Sequencing was carried out using PBMCs. The receptor source for this set is a female donor in good health and CMV-seronegative.

The CDR3 bases are TGCGCCAGCAGCCAGGTTACAGGGGTGACTAATGAAAAACTGTTTTTT. This sequence encodes CASSQVTGVTNEKLFF. The J gene is TRBJ1-4, the V gene TRBV4-1; 7 bases match TRBD1. This CDR3 is 16 amino acids long. Germline-derived CDR1 and CDR2 are MGHRA and YSYEKL. V trimming: 3 bases; J trimming: 2 bases; junction bases outside the gene matches: 6.

The J gene is TRBJ2-2, the V gene TRBV30; D remains ambiguous. The CDR3 length is 12 residues. From germline, CDR1 is GTSNPN and CDR2 SVGIG (reference sequence). V shed 3 bases and J shed 7 bases, with 9 bases lying between them. Here the CDR3 reads CAWRRANGELFF. The CDR3 coding sequence is TGTGCCTGGAGGCGAGCAAACGGGGAGCTGTTTTTT.

The chain carries TRBV27 and TRBJ2-7; no firm D call. Trimming left V 6 bases short and J 2 bases short, with 14 bases between. Germline V lookup: CDR1 MNHEY, CDR2 SMNVEV (reference sequence). The CDR3 has 14 residues. The CDR3 bases are TGTGCCAGCAGCCTCCGGGTTTCGACCTACGAGCAGTACTTC. Protein product: CASSLRVSTYEQYF.

This clone was detected only once. This chain joins TRBV27 and TRBJ1-1; TRBD1 agrees at 8 bases. CDR1 and CDR2 (germline): MNHEY, SMNVEV (reference sequence). The CDR3 extends over 15 amino acids. V was clipped by 3 bases and J by 1 base; unmatched bases: 4. CDR3 in amino acids: CASSLWQGANTEAFF. The CDR3 DNA reads TGTGCCAGCAGTTTGTGGCAGGGGGCGAACACTGAAGCTTTCTTT.

J is TRBJ2-7 and V is TRBV5-4, with TRBD1 matching over 8 bases. CDR3 length: 14 residues. J was trimmed by 4 bases and V by 4 bases; bases with no gene match: 7. In germline, CDR1 is SGHNT, CDR2 YYREEE (reference sequence). CDR3 sequence (DNA): TGTGCCAGCAGCACCTTAGACAGGGGATACGAGCAGTACTTC. Translating gives CASSTLDRGYEQYF.

This chain uses TRBV5-6 with TRBJ2-5; TRBD1 matches 10 bases. The ends lost 4 bases at V and 10 bases at J; junction bases unmatched: 10. The CDR3 length is 14 residues. CDR1 and CDR2 (germline): SGHDT, YYEEEE. The CDR3 sequence is CASSLSGTGVVQYF. The CDR3 nucleotides read TGTGCCAGCAGCCTATCCGGGACAGGGGTGGTCCAGTACTTC.

This clone was picked up one time. The gene calls are TRBV30 and TRBJ1-4; 9 nucleotides line up with TRBD1. This CDR3 is 15 amino acids long. Germline values: CDR1 GTSNPN, CDR2 SVGIG (reference sequence). The junction had 5 bases not matched to a gene; V was cut back by 1 base and J by 5 bases. As DNA, the CDR3 is TGTGCCTGGAGTGCCGTGGGGACAGGGAATGAAAAACTGTTTTTT. It translates to CAWSAVGTGNEKLFF.

V usage is TRBV28 and J usage is TRBJ1-1; D uncertain. CDR1 and CDR2 from the germline V gene are MDHEN and SYDVKM. This CDR3 has 15 amino acids. V was cut by 4 bases and J by 1 base, with 13 bases left in between. CDR3 region: CASSSPAGRNTEAFF. The CDR3 region has the DNA TGTGCCAGCAGTTCCCCTGCGGGTCGGAACACTGAAGCTTTCTTT. Based on the CDR3 plus reference TRBV28 and TRBJ1-1, the full variable domain is DVKVTQSSRYLVKRTGEKVFLECVQDMDHENMFWYRQDPGLGLRLIYFSYDVKMKEKGDIPEGYSVSREKKERFSLILESASTNQTSMYLCASSSPAGRNTEAFFGQGTRLTVV.

The V and J genes are TRBV28 and TRBJ1-1, with D possibly being TRBD1 (6 bases). V was shortened by 6 bases and J by 3 bases, with 11 bases between the two germline ends. Germline V gives CDR1 MDHEN, CDR2 SYDVKM. The CDR3 spans 13 residues. The CDR3 here is CASRTGFYTEAFF. CDR3 coding DNA: TGTGCCAGCAGAACAGGGTTTTACACTGAAGCTTTCTTT.